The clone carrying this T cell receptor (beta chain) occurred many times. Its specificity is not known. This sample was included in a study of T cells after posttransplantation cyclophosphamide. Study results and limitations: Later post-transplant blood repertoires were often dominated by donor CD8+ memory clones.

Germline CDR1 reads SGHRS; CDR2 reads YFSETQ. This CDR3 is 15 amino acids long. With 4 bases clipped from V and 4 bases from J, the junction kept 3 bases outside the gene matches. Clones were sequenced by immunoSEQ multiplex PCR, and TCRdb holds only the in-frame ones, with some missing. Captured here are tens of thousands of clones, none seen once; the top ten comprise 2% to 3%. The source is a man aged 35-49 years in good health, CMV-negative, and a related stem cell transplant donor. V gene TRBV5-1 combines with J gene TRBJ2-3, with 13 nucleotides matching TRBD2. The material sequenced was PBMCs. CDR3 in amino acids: CASSRTSGGPDTQYF. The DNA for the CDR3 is TGCGCCAGCAGCCGGACTAGCGGGGGACCAGATACGCAGTATTTT.